This T cell receptor (beta chain) appears in the sequencing data of a study of response to subunit inactivated influenza vaccine. Study observations and caveats: T cells newly recruited by each seasonal influenza vaccination are few, the authors suggested.

This clonotype was seen a handful of times. Its antigen is not known. TCRdb reanalysed the RT-PCR reads using MiXCR and keeps one entry per CDR3 protein. Of 500,000 to 600,000 distinct CDR3 sequences listed, about an eighth were seen once; the top ten hold roughly 10%. V lost 2 bases and J 2 bases, leaving 18 bases between the germline ends. The CDR3 loop spans 18 amino acids. Germline CDR1 reads KGHDR; CDR2 reads SFDVKD. The chain links TRBV24-1 to TRBJ2-1; D remains unclear. This TCR derives from a man aged 45-65 years who received an inactivated influenza vaccine. Sequencing used PBMCs from blood, obtained on the day of vaccination. The CDR3 nucleotides are TGTGCCACCAGTGATTCTCCTGCTAGGCGGACGACCTACAATGAGCAGTTCTTC. Residues: CATSDSPARRTTYNEQFF.